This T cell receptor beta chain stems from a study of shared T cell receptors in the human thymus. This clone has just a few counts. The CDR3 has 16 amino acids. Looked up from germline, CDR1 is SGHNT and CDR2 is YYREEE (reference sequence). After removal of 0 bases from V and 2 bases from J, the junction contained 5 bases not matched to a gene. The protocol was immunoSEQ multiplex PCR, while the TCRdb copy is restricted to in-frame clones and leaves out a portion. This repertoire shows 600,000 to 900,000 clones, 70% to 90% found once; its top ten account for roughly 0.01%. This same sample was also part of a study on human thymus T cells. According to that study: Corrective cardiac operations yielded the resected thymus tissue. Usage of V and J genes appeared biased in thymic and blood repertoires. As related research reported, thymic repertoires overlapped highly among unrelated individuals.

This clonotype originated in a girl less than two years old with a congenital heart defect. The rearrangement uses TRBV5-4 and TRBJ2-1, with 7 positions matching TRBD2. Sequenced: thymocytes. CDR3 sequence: CASSLGGEGTYNEQFF. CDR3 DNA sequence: TGTGCCAGCAGCTTGGGGGGGGAGGGAACCTACAATGAGCAGTTCTTC.